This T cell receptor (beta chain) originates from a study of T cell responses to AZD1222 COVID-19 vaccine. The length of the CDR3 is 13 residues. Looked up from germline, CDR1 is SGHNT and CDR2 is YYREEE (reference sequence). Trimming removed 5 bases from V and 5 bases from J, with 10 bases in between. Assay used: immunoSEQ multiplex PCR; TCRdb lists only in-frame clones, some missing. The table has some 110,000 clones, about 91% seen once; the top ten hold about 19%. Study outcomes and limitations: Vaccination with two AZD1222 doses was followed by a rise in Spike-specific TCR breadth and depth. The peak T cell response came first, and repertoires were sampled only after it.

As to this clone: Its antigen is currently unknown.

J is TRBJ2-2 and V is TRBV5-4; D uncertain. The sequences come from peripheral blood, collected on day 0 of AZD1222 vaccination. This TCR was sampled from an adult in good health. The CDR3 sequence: CASRPRTTGELFF. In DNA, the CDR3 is TGTGCCAGCAGACCCCGAACGACCGGGGAGCTGTTTTTT. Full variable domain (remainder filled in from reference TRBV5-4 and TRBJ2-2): ETGVTQSPTHLIKTRGQQVTLRCSSQSGHNTVSWYQQALGQGPQFIFQYYREEENGRGNFPPRFSGLQFPNYSSELNVNALELDDSALYLCASRPRTTGELFFGEGSRLTVL.